This T cell receptor beta chain was captured in a study of human T cells and chemical hapten exposure. Time point in this sample: patch test 1, 2 weeks after DPC sensitization. Treatment defined: therapeutic diphenylcyclopropenone sensitization with weekly scalp DPC. TCRdb reprocessed the RACE reads with MiXCR, giving one entry per CDR3 protein. The table shows some 120,000 distinct CDR3 sequences, with around 10% occurring only once. General study points: Counts of expanded TCRs (at PT1) showed a positive correlation with patch test score.

Ten or more counts support this clonotype. The antigen remains undetermined. The CDR3 loop spans 11 amino acids. Germline V CDR1 and CDR2: MNHNY, SVGAGI (reference sequence). The V and J ends lost 5 bases and 6 bases respectively, with 7 bases between them. The sequences come from whole blood, collected in connection with sensitization to the hapten diphenylcyclopropenone (DPC). The chain uses TRBV6-6 and TRBJ1-1; D unclear. This sequence originates from a woman aged 45-60 years with alopecia areata. Some clones in this sample may be carry-over from other donors' samples. The CDR3 region has the DNA TGTGCCAGCAGTCACGGCCCTGAAGCTTTCTTT. It translates to CASSHGPEAFF.